A single sample gave rise to the 27 T cell receptor beta chains below, sequenced in a study of blood T cell repertoires in COVID-19. Using immunoSEQ multiplex PCR, the repertoire was profiled, and TCRdb retains in-frame clones only, with some absent. Of approximately 14,000 clones listed, about 89% were seen once; the top ten hold under 3%. The sample taken for sequencing was peripheral blood. These receptors were taken from a woman aged 70-85 years in a cohort sampled during active or convalescent COVID-19.

The chain links TRBV3-1 (or the pseudogene TRBV3-2) to TRBJ1-2, with 9 nucleotides matching TRBD1. V dropped 3 bases and J dropped 4; count of bases not matched to a gene: 6. This CDR3 spans 15 amino acids. Germline CDR1 reads LGHDT; CDR2 reads YNNKEL (reference sequence). In nucleotides, the CDR3 is TGTGCCAGCAGCCATTCCGGGACAGGGAGCTATGGCTACACCTTC. The encoded protein is CASSHSGTGSYGYTF.

The gene calls are TRBV19 and TRBJ1-5; 7 bases fit TRBD1. In germline, CDR1 is LNHDA, CDR2 SQIVND (reference sequence). V lost 8 bases, J lost 9 bases, and 13 bases stayed unmatched. The CDR3 loop spans 14 amino acids. CDR3 protein: CASAGQAEIWPQHF. CDR3 nucleotide sequence: TGTGCCAGTGCTGGACAGGCCGAGATATGGCCCCAGCATTTT.

The J gene is TRBJ1-2, the V gene TRBV5-1; a weak D match, TRBD1 (6 bases). From germline, CDR1 is SGHRS and CDR2 YFSETQ. This CDR3 contains 14 residues. Trimming cost V 6 bases and J 2 bases, with 14 bases left between them. The CDR3 sequence: CASKNIGGNYGYTF. The CDR3 nucleotides read TGCGCCAGCAAAAATATTGGGGGCAACTATGGCTACACCTTC.

V usage is TRBV6-5 and J usage is TRBJ1-3; D gene ambiguous. CDR3 length: 15 amino acids. Trimming stripped 0 bases from V and 0 bases from J, with 6 bases between. Germline lookup yields CDR1 MNHEY and CDR2 SVGAGI. In DNA form, the CDR3 reads TGTGCCAGCAGTTACTCGTTGAGCTCTGGAAACACCATATATTTT. Translation gives CASSYSLSSGNTIYF.

This chain connects TRBV13 to TRBJ2-7; 12 bases line up with TRBD1. V lost 4 bases and J lost 6; bases outside the gene matches: 7. The CDR3 covers 15 residues. Germline values: CDR1 PRHDT, CDR2 FYEKMQ (reference sequence). For the CDR3, the DNA is TGTGCCAGCAGCTCCCCCGGGACAGGGGGCACCGAGCAGTACTTC. Protein sequence: CASSSPGTGGTEQYF.

V and J are TRBV5-6 and TRBJ1-4, with a weak D call TRBD1 (5 bases). Germline CDR1 SGHDT, CDR2 YYEEEE. The CDR3 has 14 amino acids. V shed 5 bases and J shed 8 bases, with 16 bases lying between them. As DNA, the CDR3 is TGTGCCAGCAGAGAGGGCGGGGGTGGCGAAAAACTGTTTTTT. This gives the protein CASREGGGGEKLFF. Complete variable domain (other parts from reference TRBV5-6 and TRBJ1-4): DAGVTQSPTHLIKTRGQQVTLRCSPKSGHDTVSWYQQALGQGPQFIFQYYEEEERQRGNFPDRFSGHQFPNYSSELNVNALLLGDSALYLCASREGGGGEKLFFGSGTQLSVL.

V gene TRBV4-3 combines with J gene TRBJ2-5; 7 nucleotides align to TRBD1. The germline V gene encodes CDR1 LGHNA and CDR2 YSLEER. The CDR3 contains 14 residues. Trimming removed 1 base from V and 4 bases from J; junction bases left unmatched: 3. CDR3 bases: TGCGCCAGCAGCCAAGCCCGGGACAGAGAGACCCAGTACTTC. Translating gives CASSQARDRETQYF.

This chain connects TRBV18 to TRBJ1-5; no clear D gene. Germline lookup yields CDR1 KGHSH and CDR2 LQKENI. V lost 4 bases and J 0 bases, leaving 10 bases between the germline ends. There are 15 residues in the CDR3. CDR3 sequence: CASSQGGNSNQPQHF. CDR3 DNA: TGTGCCAGCTCACAAGGAGGGAATAGCAATCAGCCCCAGCATTTT.

The chain has TRBV19 and TRBJ1-2; no firm D call. This CDR3 is 15 amino acids long. Trimming removed 2 bases at V and 0 bases at J, with 10 bases between. Germline V gene lookup returns CDR1 LNHDA and CDR2 SQIVND (reference sequence). This CDR3 reads CASSILANPNYGYTF. As DNA, the CDR3 is TGTGCCAGTAGTATATTGGCAAACCCTAACTATGGCTACACCTTC.

The table lists this clone with a count of one. V gene TRBV6-5 combines with J gene TRBJ1-4; TRBD1 matches 7 bases. The CDR3 extends over 14 amino acids. J gave up 6 bases and V 6 bases, and 7 bases lay outside the gene matches. Germline V gene data show CDR1 as MNHEY and CDR2 as SVGAGI. The CDR3 nucleotides are TGTGCCAGCAGACGGACAGGATTTGATGAAAAACTGTTTTTT. It codes for CASRRTGFDEKLFF.

The chain couples TRBV18 to TRBJ1-2; 8 positions match TRBD1. Germline V gene data show CDR1 as KGHSH and CDR2 as LQKENI. The ends lost 2 bases at V and 8 bases at J; junction bases unmatched: 7. CDR3 length equals 14 residues. The CDR3 spells CASSPTRTGQGYTF. The CDR3 nucleotides are TGTGCCAGCTCACCAACGAGGACAGGGCAGGGCTACACCTTC.

V gene TRBV28 combines with J gene TRBJ2-5; TRBD1 matches at 7 bases. The length of the CDR3 is 13 residues. CDR1 is MDHEN and CDR2 is SYDVKM in the germline V gene. J lost 4 bases, V lost 6 bases, and 5 bases had no gene match. CDR3: CASRKDRRETQYF. CDR3 sequence (DNA): TGTGCCAGCAGAAAGGACAGGCGAGAGACCCAGTACTTC.

V and J are TRBV5-1 and TRBJ2-4; D gene uncertain. Trimming took 4 bases from V and 2 from J, leaving 7 bases between them. This CDR3 comprises 13 residues. In germline, CDR1 is SGHRS, CDR2 YFSETQ. The DNA for the CDR3 is TGCGCCAGCAGCCCCGAGCCCAAAAACATTCAGTACTTC. Its protein is CASSPEPKNIQYF.

This sequence joins TRBV10-3 and TRBJ2-7; 9 bases align to TRBD1. The CDR3 runs to 14 residues. The trim removed 4 bases at V and 7 bases at J, leaving 8 bases unmatched. The germline V gene has CDR1 ENHRY and CDR2 SYGVKD. CDR3 coding DNA: TGTGCCATCAGTGCCCGGGACAGGGTGGGGGAGCAGTACTTC. Its protein product is CAISARDRVGEQYF.

J is TRBJ1-1 and V is TRBV10-3, with 12 bases aligning to TRBD1. The CDR3 consists of 17 residues. From germline, CDR1 is ENHRY and CDR2 SYGVKD. Trimming at V came to 7 bases and at J to 0 bases, leaving 9 bases not matched to a gene. The DNA for the CDR3 is TGTGCCATCACCCGCGGGACAGGGGGCGAAATGAACACTGAAGCTTTCTTT. Its translation is CAITRGTGGEMNTEAFF.

The V call is TRBV5-4, the J call TRBJ2-3; 9 nucleotides match TRBD1. The CDR3 runs 15 residues. Germline assignment: CDR1 SGHNT and CDR2 YYREEE (reference sequence). The V segment lost 4 bases and the J segment 2 bases; nucleotides outside the gene matches: 5. In DNA form, the CDR3 reads TGTGCCAGCAGCGCCGGGACAGGGCACACAGATACGCAGTATTTT. This translates into CASSAGTGHTDTQYF.

This clone was observed a single time. Here the CDR3 reads CASSWRPGQGVANYGYTF. CDR3 in DNA: TGCGCCAGCAGCTGGAGGCCGGGACAGGGGGTCGCTAACTATGGCTACACCTTC. V gene TRBV5-1 combines with J gene TRBJ1-2; the match to TRBD1 covers 11 bases. The CDR3 is made up of 18 amino acids. Germline CDR1 SGHRS, CDR2 YFSETQ. Trimming removed 3 bases from V and 0 bases from J; junction bases left unmatched: 10.

V usage is TRBV30 and J usage is TRBJ1-2; D is uncertain. Germline values: CDR1 GTSNPN, CDR2 SVGIG (reference sequence). The CDR3 is made up of 15 amino acids. V shed 1 base and J shed 8 bases, with 20 bases lying between them. This CDR3 reads CAWSAMTAGGGGYTF. In DNA, the CDR3 is TGTGCCTGGAGTGCTATGACGGCAGGAGGTGGAGGCTACACCTTC. Full variable domain (outside the CDR3, taken from reference TRBV30 and TRBJ1-2): SQTIHQWPATLVQPVGSPLSLECTVEGTSNPNLYWYRQAAGRGLQLLFYSVGIGQISSEVPQNLSASRPQDRQFILSSKKLLLSDSGFYLCAWSAMTAGGGGYTFGSGTRLTVV.

The chain uses TRBV7-2 and TRBJ2-5; D gene uncertain. Looked up from germline, CDR1 is SGHTA and CDR2 is FQGNSA. The CDR3 has 12 amino acids. The ends were cut back, 5 bases at V and 5 bases at J, with 9 bases in the middle. For the CDR3, the DNA is TGTGCCAGCAGCGAGTCCGGGGAGACCCAGTACTTC. Protein product: CASSESGETQYF.

V gene TRBV20-1 combines with J gene TRBJ1-2; D is uncertain. The CDR3 loop spans 11 amino acids. Germline loops: CDR1 DFQATT, CDR2 SNEGSKA (reference sequence). V was trimmed by 5 bases and J by 5 bases, leaving 9 bases between them. Here the CDR3 reads CSAFLSYGYTF. The CDR3 DNA is TGCAGTGCTTTCCTCTCTTATGGCTACACCTTC.

J is TRBJ2-5 and V is TRBV12-3 or TRBV12-4; 10 bases are shared with TRBD2. CDR3 length equals 13 residues. The CDR3 spells CASKRGGRETQYF. In nucleotides, the CDR3 is TGTGCTTCAAAGCGGGGGGGACGAGAGACCCAGTACTTC.

DNA for the CDR3: TGTGCCAGCAGCCCCGGGACAGCTTACACTGAAGCTTTCTTT. This sequence encodes CASSPGTAYTEAFF. The chain combines TRBV28 with TRBJ1-1; 7 positions agree with TRBD1. V lost 6 bases, J lost 3 bases, and 7 bases stayed unmatched. The CDR3 has 14 residues. Germline V gene lookup returns CDR1 MDHEN and CDR2 SYDVKM.

The chain couples TRBV18 to TRBJ1-6; no clear D gene. The CDR3 sequence is 16 residues long. V shed 5 bases and J shed 9 bases, with 20 bases lying between them. CDR1 and CDR2 (germline): KGHSH, LQKENI. The CDR3: CASSSGLQSMGSPLHF. The CDR3 DNA follows: TGTGCCAGCTCATCCGGACTACAGAGCATGGGTTCACCCCTCCACTTT.

V gene TRBV5-4 combines with J gene TRBJ2-1; the match to TRBD1 covers 7 bases. The germline V gene has CDR1 SGHNT and CDR2 YYREEE (reference sequence). The CDR3 is 16 amino acids. V was clipped by 2 bases and J by 2 bases; unmatched bases: 7. CDR3 amino acids: CASSLQGTPPYNEQFF. CDR3 DNA sequence: TGTGCCAGCAGCTTACAGGGGACGCCTCCCTACAATGAGCAGTTCTTC.

V usage is TRBV28 and J usage is TRBJ2-7; D possibly corresponds to TRBD1 (6 bases). The V end lost 4 bases, the J end lost 1 base, and 20 bases lay between the germline ends. Germline V gives CDR1 MDHEN, CDR2 SYDVKM. There are 17 residues in the CDR3. The CDR3 is CASSSLTRTALSYEQYF. The CDR3 region has the DNA TGTGCCAGCAGTTCCCTCACACGGACAGCTTTATCCTACGAGCAGTACTTC.

The chain uses TRBV4-1 and TRBJ2-1; a weak D match, TRBD2 (6 bases). The ends were cut back, 0 bases at V and 8 bases at J, with 11 bases in the middle. The CDR3 has 14 amino acids. Germline V gives CDR1 MGHRA, CDR2 YSYEKL. The DNA of the CDR3 is TGCGCCAGCAGCCAAGATTGGGGGGAGGATGAGCAGTTCTTC. It is translated as CASSQDWGEDEQFF.

This CDR3 reads CASSRRGGTDTQYF. The CDR3 DNA reads TGTGCCAGTAGTAGGCGGGGGGGTACAGATACGCAGTATTTT. This chain links TRBV19 with TRBJ2-3; TRBD2 matches 9 bases. V lost 4 bases to trimming and J lost 3 bases; unmatched junction nucleotides: 2. Germline CDR1 is LNHDA and CDR2 is SQIVND (reference sequence). The CDR3 contains 14 residues. The full variable domain, completed using reference TRBV19 and TRBJ2-3, is DGGITQSPKYLFRKEGQNVTLSCEQNLNHDAMYWYRQDPGQGLRLIYYSQIVNDFQKGDIAEGYSVSREKKESFPLTVTSAQKNPTAFYLCASSRRGGTDTQYFGPGTRLTVL.